This TCR beta chain is drawn from a study of shared clonotypes between healthy human individuals (dated by TCRdb to 2018 to 2021). A note on the overall study: The cohort comprised two women and a few men aged 18 to 49 years. For each donor, CD4 naive and CD4 memory were each given three plates, CD8 naive was given two plates, and CD8 memory was given one plate. To estimate repertoire size and how much clonotypes are shared between individuals, the study performed deep sequencing of blood TCR repertoires from roughly five healthy adults. Different laboratories and diverse techniques were used to prepare libraries and sequence TCR repertoires, to increase sequencing depth and limit assay-specific biases. Each donor's leukapheresis produced roughly between roughly 0.85 and 10 billion PBMCs. The study at large found these results: Compared with non-shared clonotypes, clonotypes shared by all four sorted-subset donors had higher generation probabilities. Because the study included only a small number of donors, the genetic and exposure-history diversity represented was limited. Sampling was limited to blood, and TCR repertoires in tissue likely differ from TCR repertoires in blood. About 5% of naive CD4, 3.5% of naive CD8, 2.3% of memory CD4, and around 0.42% of memory CD8 clonotypes were shared across a few donors. Larger estimated clonotype richness was generally found for naive subsets than for memory subsets. Incomplete sequencing was indicated by rarefaction of sorted-subset datasets, despite the large sequencing depth. Pairwise subsampling led to the expectation that sequencing depth would affect the degree of clonotype sharing among donors.

Donors were healthy HIV-negative adults with no recently reported acute infections or vaccinations. All donors were Caucasian adults living in Nashville, Tennessee, USA. CD4+ T cells were enriched by magnetic negative selection, after which naive cells were positively selected on CD45RA and the negative fraction was taken as the memory subset. Blood was obtained by leukapheresis, after which PBMCs were separated by Ficoll-Histopaque density gradient centrifugation and cryopreserved in liquid nitrogen vapor phase. Analytical flow cytometry was used to check the purity and quantity of each magnetically sorted T cell population. Each sorted fraction had its genomic DNA isolated and then quantified by UV absorbance on a Nanodrop 2000c. TCR CDR3 regions were amplified from genomic DNA by multiplex PCR using the deep immunoSEQ assay. Extracted genomic DNA from each cell subset was distributed evenly across all wells of several immunoSEQ 96-well plates, and each plate was treated as a replicate. For sorted subsets, 200 to 250 ng of genomic DNA, equivalent to around 30,000 T cell genomes, went into each replicate PCR. The purified libraries were quantified using a Qubit 3.0 fluorometer, sized with a Bioanalyzer 2100, and then quantified again using the KAPA Library Quantification kit. Every immunoSEQ 96-well plate was sequenced on a dedicated single-read 150-cycle Illumina NextSeq 550 flow cell. The source study handled its data this way. Because only junctional sequences without quality scores were contained in the immunoSEQ output, filtering matching that applied to full-length reads could not be performed. Sequences were annotated with PyIR, a Python wrapper for IgBLAST v1.9, using IMGT germline references to assign V/J genes and CDR3. Reads were filtered out if the reads had weak V/J assignments (E-value above 1e-6), no CDR3, stop codons, out-of-frame junctions, or ambiguous translated residues. A V3J clonotype was defined by an identical inferred V gene, J gene, and CDR3 amino acid sequence. Percentage overlap between repertoires was calculated by dividing the number of shared unique clonotypes by the size of the smaller repertoire. Three approaches were used to assess repertoire richness: RTK rarefaction, the Chao1 estimator, and Recon v2.1 estimates of unobserved clonotypes. For all TCRbeta clonotypes obtained by the gDNA method from a few donors, generation probabilities were computed with OLGA. This immuneACCESS table, as held by TCRdb, lists in-frame sequences with V and J called but not all clones. Of the missing ones, under half trace to an unresolved V gene in checked studies; the others have no known cause. That table gives V, J and clone size, and the DNA gave D and trimming. For this sample the table gives 2 million to 2.5 million clones, of which 90% to 95% were detected only once. The top ten hold about 0.37% of the sample.

The sample holds a few counts of this clone. No cognate antigen has been identified for it. No much larger clone is present one base from it, and per-base qualities are unavailable. The CDR3 contains 16 residues, cysteine and phenylalanine counted. CDR3 DNA only is kept here, 48 bases in frame from base 1. The sample taken for sequencing was naive CD4+ T cells from PBMCs. The cell subset or site tag for this specimen amounts to: CD45RA+ positively selected. Recombination joined TRBV21-1 with TRBJ1-5. TRBV21-1 is reported as a pseudogene. This TCR was recovered from a man aged 18 to 30 in good health. Some clones in this sample may be carry-over from other donors' samples. The CDR3 sequence is CASSKRRQGGNQPQHF. The DNA reads as follows: TGTGCCAGCAGCAAACGTCGCCAGGGAGGCAATCAGCCCCAGCATTTT.